This T cell receptor beta chain was identified in a study of cytomegalovirus exposure and HLA in healthy donors. In the PCR, 60 Vbeta and 13 Jbeta primers were used. The assay was immunoSEQ multiplex PCR, and TCRdb's table has in-frame clones only and misses some. The profile shows over 60,000 clones, around 72% of them singletons. Study conclusions and caveats: CMV serostatus alone was available as immune exposure information. Among TCR beta chains, those listed as cytomegalovirus-associated numbered some 160.

V was trimmed by 1 base and J by 5 bases, leaving 9 bases between them. The germline V gene has CDR1 LGHNA and CDR2 YNFKEQ. This CDR3 comprises 14 residues. This clone was seen a handful of times. The antigen remains unidentified. Each donor's status was that of a healthy bone marrow donor. The chain carries TRBV4-2 and TRBJ2-1; D unclear. This TCR derives from a woman under 40 in good health and CMV-seropositive. The sample comprised PBMCs. The CDR3 spells CASSQVGGDNEQFF. The CDR3, as DNA: TGTGCCAGCAGCCAAGTTGGTGGAGACAATGAGCAGTTCTTC.